A single sample gave rise to the 10 T cell receptor beta chains below, sequenced in a study of blood T cell repertoires in COVID-19. Only in-frame clones appear in the TCRdb table, and some are missing; sequencing was by immunoSEQ multiplex PCR. The table shows approximately 97,000 clones, with about nine tenths occurring only once. Input material: peripheral blood. These receptors originate from a woman in her forties or fifties with COVID-19, enrolled during active disease.

V gene TRBV6-1 combines with J gene TRBJ2-3; 9 bases are a match to TRBD1. V trimming: 0 bases; J trimming: 13 bases; junction bases outside the gene matches: 5. The CDR3 has 13 amino acids. Germline lookup yields CDR1 MNHNS and CDR2 SASEGT. CDR3 sequence (DNA): TGTGCCAGCAGTGAAGCGACCGGGACAGGGAAGTATTTT. Its protein is CASSEATGTGKYF.

The genes are TRBV6-5 and TRBJ1-1; D is unresolved. The CDR3 contains 14 residues. Per the germline V gene, CDR1 is MNHEY and CDR2 is SVGAGI. Trimming removed 5 bases at V and 5 bases at J, with 15 bases between. CDR3 region: CASSPDQPGTEAFF. In nucleotides, the CDR3 is TGTGCCAGCAGTCCTGACCAGCCGGGGACTGAAGCTTTCTTT.

The genes are TRBV4-3 and TRBJ2-1, with D perhaps TRBD2 (6 bases). The germline V gene encodes CDR1 LGHNA and CDR2 YSLEER. Trimming pared 4 bases from V and 6 bases from J, leaving 16 bases between. The CDR3 extends over 15 amino acids. The CDR3 loop is CASSRRGLGGNEQFF. CDR3 nucleotide sequence: TGCGCCAGCAGCCGCCGGGGACTGGGTGGCAATGAGCAGTTCTTC.

The chain employs TRBV7-3 and TRBJ2-7; unclear D gene. The CDR3 loop spans 13 amino acids. Trimming removed 3 bases at V and 5 bases at J, with 11 bases between. Germline V gives CDR1 SGHTA, CDR2 FQGTGA. CDR3 protein: CASSFSLGDEQYF. The CDR3 nucleotides read TGTGCCAGCAGCTTTAGTCTTGGAGACGAGCAGTACTTC. The full variable domain, its missing parts supplied by reference TRBV7-3 and TRBJ2-7, is GAGVSQTPSNKVTEKGKYVELRCDPISGHTALYWYRQSLGQGPEFLIYFQGTGAADDSGLPNDRFFAVRPEGSVSTLKIQRTERGDSAVYLCASSFSLGDEQYFGPGTRLTVT.

The genes are TRBV13 and TRBJ2-5; 11 bases match TRBD2. The CDR3 is 16 amino acids. V trimming: 0 bases; J trimming: 9 bases; junction bases outside the gene matches: 9. Germline CDR1 reads PRHDT; CDR2 reads FYEKMQ (reference sequence). The CDR3 nucleotides read TGTGCCAGCAGCTTAGGTGGACTAGCGGGTGGCCGTGCCCAGTACTTC. The encoded protein is CASSLGGLAGGRAQYF. Full variable domain (missing parts from reference TRBV13 and TRBJ2-5): AAGVIQSPRHLIKEKRETATLKCYPIPRHDTVYWYQQGPGQDPQFLISFYEKMQSDKGSIPDRFSAQQFSDYHSELNMSSLELGDSALYFCASSLGGLAGGRAQYFGPGTRLLVL.

CDR3 sequence reads: CASSYSRTSVPDTQYF. The DNA for the CDR3 is TGTGCCAGCAGTTACTCGAGGACTAGCGTCCCAGATACGCAGTATTTT. The V and J genes are TRBV6-2 or TRBV6-3 and TRBJ2-3, with 9 bases that match TRBD2. V was pared by 0 bases and J by 4 bases, with 5 bases of the junction left unmatched. The length of the CDR3 is 16 residues. Germline values: CDR1 MNHEY, CDR2 SVGEGT.

This clone turned up a few times. V and J are TRBV28 and TRBJ1-5; 7 bases are a match to TRBD1. The CDR3 is 15 amino acids. Unmatched junction bases numbered 10, after V lost 5 bases and J lost 6 bases. The germline gives CDR1 MDHEN, CDR2 SYDVKM. CDR3 sequence reads: CASSQRDRDAQPQHF. The CDR3 nucleotides read TGTGCCAGCAGTCAGCGCGACAGGGATGCTCAGCCCCAGCATTTT.

CDR3 residues: CASSTQGGDTIYF. The DNA of the CDR3 is TGCGCCAGCAGCACCCAGGGAGGGGACACCATATATTTT. The rearrangement joins TRBV5-1 to TRBJ1-3; D perhaps matches TRBD1 (5 bases). CDR1 SGHRS and CDR2 YFSETQ come from the germline V gene. V was trimmed by 4 bases and J by 8 bases, leaving 13 bases between them. This CDR3 is 13 amino acids long.

The chain uses TRBV2 and TRBJ2-3; D unresolved. The CDR3 spans 17 residues. The germline V gene has CDR1 SNHLY and CDR2 FYNNEI. V was pared by 3 bases and J by 0 bases, with 16 bases between. The CDR3 DNA sequence: TGTGCCAGCAGTGAGAGGTTCCTACCGACTAGCACAGATACGCAGTATTTT. Residues: CASSERFLPTSTDTQYF. Full variable domain (remainder filled in from reference TRBV2 and TRBJ2-3): EPEVTQTPSHQVTQMGQEVILRCVPISNHLYFYWYRQILGQKVEFLVSFYNNEISEKSEIFDDQFSVERPDGSNFTLKIRSTKLEDSAMYFCASSERFLPTSTDTQYFGPGTRLTVL.

The chain joins TRBV7-2 to TRBJ1-4; the match to TRBD1 covers 7 bases. The CDR3 has 13 amino acids. J lost 6 bases, V lost 5 bases, and 3 bases had no gene match. The germline CDR1 and CDR2 sequences are SGHTA and FQGNSA. The CDR3 region has the DNA TGTGCCAGCAGCATGCAGGGGGATGAAAAACTGTTTTTT. It specifies CASSMQGDEKLFF.